These T cell receptor beta chains were read from a single sample in a study of T-cell reconstitution after alpha-beta-depleted transplantation in children. TCRdb re-analysed the PCR reads in MiXCR, keeping a single row per CDR3 protein. This table has around 600,000 distinct CDR3 sequences, roughly a tenth appearing once. Sequenced here: PBMCs from the stem cell graft donor, sampled from the stem cell graft. These receptors were obtained from a human donor who donated a stem cell graft to a child with acute myeloid leukemia. Both conserved end residues are part of each CDR3. A D gene is named only where the DNA matches it firmly. For some rows the clone size is stated as once, few or many, or as a class when expanded; others skip it.

>TRBJ1-6|few|TRBV7-3|TRBD1
CASSSTGDNSPLHF
TGTGCCAGCAGCTCAACAGGGGATAATTCACCCCTCCACTTT
>TRBJ2-7|NA|TRBV6-4|TRBD1
CASSDQRIIQGVVYEQYF
TGTGCCAGCAGTGACCAAAGAATTATACAGGGGGTGGTCTACGAGCAGTACTTC
>TRBJ1-1|NA|TRBV20-1|NA
CSAFGQLNTEAFF
TGCAGTGCTTTCGGACAGTTGAACACTGAAGCTTTCTTT
>TRBJ2-3|NA|TRBV19|NA
CASRGDPRAGTQYF
TGTGCCAGTAGAGGGGACCCCAGAGCGGGTACGCAGTATTTT
>TRBJ1-1|many|TRBV30|NA
CAWSVGWVNTEAFF
TGTGCCTGGAGTGTAGGGTGGGTGAACACTGAAGCTTTCTTT
>TRBJ2-1|NA|TRBV20-1|TRBD2
CSGLAGNNEQFF
TGCAGTGGACTAGCGGGTAACAATGAGCAGTTCTTC
>TRBJ2-4|NA|TRBV25-1|TRBD2
CASSDRPSGGSGTKNIQYF
TGTGCCAGCAGTGACCGTCCTTCGGGGGGGTCGGGGACCAAAAACATTCAGTACTTC
>TRBJ2-5|few|TRBV20-1|TRBD2
CSAREFPLAGQETQYF
TGCAGTGCTAGAGAATTTCCCCTAGCGGGACAAGAGACCCAGTACTTC
>TRBJ2-2|many|TRBV20-1|NA
CSASKGWNTGELFF
TGCAGTGCTTCCAAGGGGTGGAACACCGGGGAGCTGTTTTTT
>TRBJ1-5|few|TRBV5-1|NA
CASSLGFGDQPQHF
TGCGCCAGCAGCTTGGGGTTTGGGGATCAGCCCCAGCATTTT
>TRBJ2-7|many|TRBV27|TRBD1
CASSLSQTGLEQYF
TGTGCCAGCAGTTTATCCCAGACAGGGCTCGAGCAGTACTTC
>TRBJ2-7|many|TRBV30|NA
CAWTGSSYEQYF
TGTGCCTGGACGGGGAGCTCCTACGAGCAGTACTTC
>TRBJ2-7|NA|TRBV27|TRBD2
CASSFLAVSYEQYF
TGTGCCAGCAGTTTCCTAGCGGTCTCCTACGAGCAGTACTTC
>TRBJ2-7|few|TRBV5-6|TRBD1
CASTDYGQGIYEQYF
TGTGCCAGCACCGACTATGGACAGGGAATCTACGAGCAGTACTTC
>TRBJ2-5|NA|TRBV7-2|TRBD2
CASSLASGTRETQYF
TGTGCCAGCAGCTTAGCTAGCGGGACCCGTGAGACCCAGTACTTC
>TRBJ2-1|few|TRBV7-2|TRBD2
CASSLARWGREVNEQFF
TGTGCCAGCAGCTTAGCACGCTGGGGGCGGGAGGTCAATGAGCAGTTCTTC
>TRBJ2-5|many|TRBV4-2|NA
CASSVALGETQYF
TGTGCCAGCAGCGTGGCCCTGGGAGAGACCCAGTACTTC
>TRBJ1-1|few|TRBV28|TRBD1
CASSLPGQGGYTEAFF
TGTGCCAGCAGCCTACCGGGACAGGGGGGATATACTGAAGCTTTCTTT
>TRBJ1-5|few|TRBV20-1|NA
CSARDTGSNQPQHF
TGCAGTGCTAGAGATACGGGGAGCAATCAGCCCCAGCATTTT
>TRBJ1-1|NA|TRBV9|TRBD1
CASSVGLLGTANTEAFF
TGTGCCAGCAGCGTAGGTCTTCTTGGGACAGCGAACACTGAAGCTTTCTTT
>TRBJ2-2|many|TRBV5-1|TRBD2
CASSVLAGKNTGELFF
TGCGCCAGCAGCGTACTAGCGGGAAAGAACACCGGGGAGCTGTTTTTT
>TRBJ2-3|NA|TRBV7-9|NA
CASSPGLTDYTDTQYF
TGTGCCAGCAGCCCCGGCCTCACTGATTACACAGATACGCAGTATTTT
>TRBJ1-2|few|TRBV20-1|NA
CSAGETVTNYGYTF
TGCAGTGCTGGAGAAACAGTAACTAACTATGGCTACACCTTC
>TRBJ2-1|NA|TRBV20-1|NA
CSGIKRISYNEQFF
TGCAGTGGGATTAAGCGGATCTCCTACAATGAGCAGTTCTTC
>TRBJ2-7|NA|TRBV20-1|TRBD2
CSASPGLATYEQYF
TGCAGTGCTTCTCCGGGACTAGCGACCTACGAGCAGTACTTC
>TRBJ1-1|few|TRBV6-2/TRBV6-3|NA
CASSYSGVNTEAFF
TGTGCCAGCAGTTACTCGGGGGTGAACACTGAAGCTTTCTTT
>TRBJ2-1|few|TRBV2|TRBD2
CASSVGRLAGRNEQFF
TGTGCCAGCAGTGTAGGAAGGCTAGCGGGAAGGAATGAGCAGTTCTTC
>TRBJ1-5|few|TRBV12-3/TRBV12-4|TRBD1
CASSYYGQANQPQHF
TGTGCCAGCAGTTACTACGGACAGGCCAATCAGCCCCAGCATTTT
>TRBJ2-1|many|TRBV5-1|NA
CASSVQGNEQFF
TGCGCCAGCAGCGTACAGGGTAATGAGCAGTTCTTC
>TRBJ1-2|many|TRBV5-1|TRBD1
CASSQTQGEDGYTF
TGCGCCAGCAGTCAAACCCAGGGGGAGGATGGCTACACCTTC
>TRBJ2-7|few|TRBV5-1|TRBD2
CASSSQLASEQYF
TGCGCCAGCAGCTCTCAACTAGCGTCAGAGCAGTACTTC
>TRBJ2-1|NA|TRBV7-3|NA
CASSLTAEREQFF
TGTGCCAGCAGCTTAACCGCGGAACGCGAGCAGTTCTTC
>TRBJ2-1|few|TRBV9|NA
CASSAGGGGYNEQFF
TGTGCCAGCAGCGCCGGAGGGGGGGGTTACAATGAGCAGTTCTTC
>TRBJ2-7|NA|TRBV4-2|NA
CASSQVSSYEQYF
TGTGCCAGCAGCCAAGTTAGCTCCTACGAGCAGTACTTC